This T cell receptor (beta chain) was recorded in a study of T cell responses to AZD1222 COVID-19 vaccine. Study-wide results and limits: Clonal diversity was possibly underestimated, and the donors were mostly white British, with more females.

As concerns this clone: As yet, its antigen is unknown.

This CDR3 is 16 amino acids long. From germline, CDR1 is SGDLS and CDR2 YYNGEE. The J segment lost 8 bases and the V segment lost 1 base, leaving 9 bases of the junction unmatched. Some clones are missing from TCRdb's copy, which holds only in-frame ones; the method was immunoSEQ multiplex PCR. The sample has approximately 270,000 clones, around 92% seen once. The sequence was obtained from an adult who received the AZD1222 COVID-19 vaccine. V gene TRBV9 combines with J gene TRBJ2-1; TRBD2 agrees at 10 bases. The sequencing used peripheral blood, collected 28 days after the second AZD1222 dose. The CDR3 here is CASSVSLAGASDEQFF. CDR3 nucleotides: TGTGCCAGCAGCGTAAGTCTAGCGGGGGCCTCGGATGAGCAGTTCTTC.